This TCR beta chain is drawn from a study of cytomegalovirus exposure and HLA in healthy donors. The sample holds one count of this clone. Clones were read by immunoSEQ multiplex PCR, and TCRdb kept only the in-frame ones, dropping some. This table holds 150,000 to 200,000 clones, more than 80% found once. The CDR3 is made up of 14 amino acids. Germline loops: CDR1 SGHVS, CDR2 FQNEAQ. The V segment lost 5 bases and the J segment 9 bases; nucleotides outside the gene matches: 10. The V gene is TRBV7-8, the J gene TRBJ2-1, with 7 bases identical to TRBD2. The TCR originated in a young woman in good health and CMV-seropositive. Sequencing used PBMCs. The CDR3 loop reads CASSPGLERVEQFF. In DNA form, the CDR3 reads TGTGCCAGCAGCCCTGGACTAGAACGGGTTGAGCAGTTCTTC. Full variable domain (remainder filled in from reference TRBV7-8 and TRBJ2-1): GAGVSQSPRYKVAKRGQDVALRCDPISGHVSLFWYQQALGQGPEFLTYFQNEAQLDKSGLPSDRFFAERPEGSVSTLKIQRTQQEDSAVYLCASSPGLERVEQFFGPGTRLTVL.